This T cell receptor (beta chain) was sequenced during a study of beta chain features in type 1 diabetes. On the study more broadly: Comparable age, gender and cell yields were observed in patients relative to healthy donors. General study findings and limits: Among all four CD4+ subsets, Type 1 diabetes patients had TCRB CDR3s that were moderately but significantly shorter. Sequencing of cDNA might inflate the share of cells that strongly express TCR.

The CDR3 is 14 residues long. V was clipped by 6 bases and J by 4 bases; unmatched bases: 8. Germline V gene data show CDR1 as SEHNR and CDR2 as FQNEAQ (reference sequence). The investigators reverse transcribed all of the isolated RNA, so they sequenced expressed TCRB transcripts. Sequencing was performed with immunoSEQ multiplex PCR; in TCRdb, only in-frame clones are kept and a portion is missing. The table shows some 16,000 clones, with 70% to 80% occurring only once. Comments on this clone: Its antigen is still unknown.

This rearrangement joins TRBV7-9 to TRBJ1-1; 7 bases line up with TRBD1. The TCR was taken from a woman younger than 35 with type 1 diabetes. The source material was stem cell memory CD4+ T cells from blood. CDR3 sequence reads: CASSLQGSITEAFF. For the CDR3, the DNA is TGTGCCAGCAGTTTACAGGGGAGCATCACTGAAGCTTTCTTT.